Each of the 10 T cell receptor beta chains below was sequenced from the same sample in a study of T cells expressing NK-cell markers (TCRdb year 2020). Library creation used 5' RACE. Sequencing was performed on an Illumina HiSeq 2000. TCRdb reprocessed the public reads and reports one entry per CDR3 protein sequence, without DNA. The table for this sample records about 370,000 distinct CDR3 sequences. Around 10% of the sample belongs to the ten largest clones. The sequencing sample was made of blood T cells: a sorted CD56 or NKG2C T cell subset, CD4+ or CD8+ T cells, or bulk PBMC T cells (not recorded which). These receptors were collected from a woman aged 50 to 65 in good health. Donor details come from another sample of the same person, matched by shared clones.

The genes are TRBV2 and TRBJ1-1. Germline assignment: CDR1 SNHLY and CDR2 FYNNEI. The CDR3 totals 14 residues. This chain's CDR3 is CASSLERWNTEAFF.

The chain combines TRBV7-2 with TRBJ2-5; with no DNA, the TCRdb D assignment of TRBD2 cannot be verified. Germline V gives CDR1 SGHTA, CDR2 FQGNSA. The CDR3 is 15 residues long. This chain's CDR3 is CASSLLRATAETQYF. Filled out from reference TRBV7-2 and TRBJ2-5, the complete variable domain reads GAGVSQSPSNKVTEKGKDVELRCDPISGHTALYWYRQSLGQGLEFLIYFQGNSAPDKSGLPSDRFSAERTGGSVSTLTIQRTQQEDSAVYLCASSLLRATAETQYFGPGTRLLVL.

The gene calls are TRBV18 and TRBJ1-4. The germline V gene has CDR1 KGHSH and CDR2 LQKENI. The CDR3 sequence is 14 residues long. CDR3 region: CASSPGPTNEKLFF.

The rearrangement joins TRBV5-1 to TRBJ2-2; TCRdb returns TRBD2, unconfirmable since there is no DNA. Germline V gene sequence: CDR1 SGHRS, CDR2 YFSETQ. The length of the CDR3 is 17 residues. CDR3 protein: CASSLLAAGKETGELFF.

The chain combines TRBV5-1 with TRBJ2-1; the TCRdb call, TRBD2, lacks DNA for checking. The CDR3 is 13 amino acids. Germline V gives CDR1 SGHRS, CDR2 YFSETQ. CDR3 region: CASSPGLYNEQFF.

The rearrangement joins TRBV5-1 to TRBJ1-5. CDR1 and CDR2 (germline): SGHRS, YFSETQ. This CDR3 is 14 amino acids long. CDR3 protein: CASRPGLSNQPQHF.

V gene TRBV20-1 combines with J gene TRBJ2-1; the D gene TCRdb calls, TRBD2, cannot be checked with no DNA. CDR1 and CDR2 from the germline V gene are DFQATT and SNEGSKA (reference sequence). The CDR3 totals 17 residues. CDR3 sequence reads: CSARTEREGGPYNEQFF.

The chain employs TRBV29-1 and TRBJ2-7; TCRdb indicates TRBD1, and absent DNA this call remains unverified. The CDR3 runs 13 residues. Germline CDR1 and CDR2: SQVTM and ANQGSEA. Here the CDR3 reads CSVADTLTYEQYF.

The gene calls are TRBV11-3 and TRBJ2-1; TCRdb outputs TRBD1, but without DNA this stays unchecked. The length of the CDR3 is 14 residues. CDR1 is SGHNT, CDR2 YENEEA, per germline. The CDR3 loop is CASGPGGKLNEQFF.

Here the CDR3 reads CASSERNREWFYTF. The V and J genes are TRBV9 and TRBJ1-2; TCRdb's D call, TRBD1, is unchecked because there is no DNA. This CDR3 is 14 amino acids long. Germline lookup yields CDR1 SGDLS and CDR2 YYNGEE.